A selection of T cell receptor beta chains follows, all from one sample in a study of T cell repertoires in cytomegalovirus infection. TCRdb reanalysed the reads using MiXCR and keeps one entry per CDR3 protein. Among more than 500,000 distinct CDR3 sequences listed, 16% were seen once. The sequencing input was CD8+ T cells from PBMCs. The receptors derive from a human donor in good health (CMV status not recorded). Some clones in this sample may be carry-over from other donors' samples. CDR3s include the opening cysteine and the closing phenylalanine or tryptophan. A D gene is named only where the DNA matches it firmly. The size entry is marked missing in some rows and otherwise reads once, few, many or a size class.

D | J | size | V | CDR3 | DNA
NA | TRBJ2-7 | NA | TRBV19 | CASSSEGGIVYEQYF | TGTGCCAGTAGTAGTGAAGGCGGGATCGTCTACGAGCAGTACTTC
TRBD1 | TRBJ1-2 | NA | TRBV27 | CASSHSPDRDYTF | TGTGCCAGCAGTCACTCCCCGGACAGGGACTACACCTTC
NA | TRBJ2-4 | NA | TRBV27 | CASSLSTGTKNIQYF | TGTGCCAGCAGTTTATCTACAGGGACCAAAAACATTCAGTACTTC
TRBD1 | TRBJ2-7 | many | TRBV5-5 | CASSHGRQGLSSYEQYF | TGTGCCAGCAGCCATGGCCGACAGGGGCTATCCTCCTACGAGCAGTACTTC
TRBD2 | TRBJ2-1 | NA | TRBV3-1 | CASSQGYSGRYNEQFF | TGTGCCAGCAGCCAAGGGTACAGCGGGAGATACAATGAGCAGTTCTTC
NA | TRBJ1-6 | few | TRBV7-3 | CASSSGSGGNSPLHF | TGTGCCAGCAGCTCGGGCTCGGGGGGCAATTCACCCCTCCACTTT
NA | TRBJ2-3 | few | TRBV29-1 | CSVEDRGGDASTDTQYF | TGCAGCGTTGAAGATAGGGGGGGGGACGCAAGCACAGATACGCAGTATTTT
NA | TRBJ1-2 | NA | TRBV29-1 | CSVPSPSGGYTF | TGCAGCGTGCCATCACCTTCAGGAGGCTACACCTTC
TRBD2 | TRBJ2-1 | many | TRBV2 | CASLEVAGDYEQFF | TGTGCCTCCCTCGAAGTAGCGGGAGACTATGAGCAGTTCTTC
NA | TRBJ2-2 | many | TRBV7-6 | CASSPGPTNTGELFF | TGTGCCAGCAGCCCCGGGCCGACGAACACCGGGGAGCTGTTTTTT
TRBD2 | TRBJ2-7 | NA | TRBV27 | CASRSVRDYLYEQYF | TGTGCCAGCCGCTCGGTAAGGGACTATCTCTACGAGCAGTACTTC
NA | TRBJ2-1 | few | TRBV6-6 | CASSYRQLNEQFF | TGTGCCAGCAGTTACCGACAGCTAAATGAGCAGTTCTTC
NA | TRBJ2-1 | few | TRBV28 | CASSLNNPTPHEQFF | TGTGCCAGCAGTTTAAACAACCCTACCCCGCATGAGCAGTTCTTC
NA | TRBJ1-1 | few | TRBV25-1 | CASNWGSSTEAFF | TGTGCCAGCAATTGGGGTTCGAGCACTGAAGCTTTCTTT
NA | TRBJ1-1 | NA | TRBV15 | CATSRDGGMNTEAFF | TGTGCCACCAGCAGAGATGGAGGGATGAACACTGAAGCTTTCTTT
TRBD1 | TRBJ2-7 | NA | TRBV2 | CASSGTGENYEQYF | TGTGCCAGCAGTGGGACAGGGGAAAACTACGAGCAGTACTTC
TRBD1 | TRBJ2-7 | NA | TRBV7-9 | CASSSSAQDRGRTYEQYF | TGTGCCAGCAGCTCTTCTGCCCAAGACAGGGGGAGGACCTACGAGCAGTACTTC
NA | TRBJ2-7 | many | TRBV12-3/TRBV12-4 | CASSLTVYEQYF | TGTGCCAGCAGCCTTACGGTCTACGAGCAGTACTTC
TRBD2 | TRBJ2-7 | NA | TRBV27 | CASRSLAGGRGEQYF | TGTGCCAGCAGGTCCCTAGCGGGAGGGCGTGGAGAGCAGTACTTC
NA | TRBJ2-7 | few | TRBV6-1 | CASSEDRLTYF | TGTGCCAGCAGTGAAGACAGACTAACGTACTTC
NA | TRBJ1-3 | NA | TRBV6-5 | CASSYSSEGSGNTIYF | TGTGCCAGCAGTTACTCTTCGGAAGGGTCTGGAAACACCATATATTTT
NA | TRBJ2-5 | few | TRBV6-5 | CASAFYPGPKETQYF | TGTGCCAGCGCTTTCTATCCGGGCCCAAAAGAGACCCAGTACTTC
NA | TRBJ1-1 | many | TRBV7-3 | CASSLSSRDTEAFF | TGTGCCAGCAGCTTATCATCCAGGGACACTGAAGCTTTCTTT
NA | TRBJ2-7 | many | TRBV7-8 | CASSLGYGHPDEQYF | TGTGCCAGCAGCTTAGGTTATGGCCATCCCGACGAGCAGTACTTC
TRBD1 | TRBJ1-1 | NA | TRBV2 | CASSELGQGAEETEAFF | TGTGCCAGCAGTGAACTGGGACAGGGGGCAGAAGAGACTGAAGCTTTCTTT
TRBD1 | TRBJ2-7 | NA | TRBV7-2 | CASSFGQGGLGEQYF | TGTGCCAGCAGTTTCGGACAGGGGGGGCTTGGCGAGCAGTACTTC
TRBD1 | TRBJ2-6 | many | TRBV6-1 | CASSVRDRSSGANVLTF | TGTGCCAGCAGTGTCCGGGACAGGTCCTCTGGGGCCAACGTCCTGACTTTC
TRBD1 | TRBJ2-3 | NA | TRBV12-3/TRBV12-4 | CASSLDRGVWGDTQYF | TGTGCCAGCAGTTTAGACAGGGGCGTTTGGGGAGATACGCAGTATTTT
NA | TRBJ2-7 | many | TRBV19 | CASSMHLYYEQYF | TGTGCCAGTAGTATGCACCTTTATTACGAGCAGTACTTC
NA | TRBJ1-5 | NA | TRBV5-3 | CARSLVINRPYNQPQHF | TGTGCCAGAAGCTTGGTAATAAACCGACCGTACAATCAGCCCCAGCATTTT
NA | TRBJ2-7 | NA | TRBV20-1 | CSARALITGSSYEQYF | TGCAGTGCTAGAGCCTTAATTACAGGGTCAAGCTACGAGCAGTACTTC
NA | TRBJ1-2 | few | TRBV27 | CASWGDYGYTF | TGTGCCAGCTGGGGCGACTATGGCTACACCTTC
NA | TRBJ1-1 | many | TRBV7-9 | CASSPHRSEAFF | TGTGCCAGCAGCCCACATCGCTCTGAAGCTTTCTTT
TRBD2 | TRBJ2-1 | many | TRBV6-6 | CASSPTSETYNEQFF | TGTGCCAGCAGTCCTACTAGCGAAACCTACAATGAGCAGTTCTTC
NA | TRBJ2-7 | few | TRBV4-1 | CASSQDQVGSRSYEQYF | TGCGCCAGCAGCCAAGATCAAGTCGGGAGCCGCTCCTACGAGCAGTACTTC
TRBD2 | TRBJ2-7 | few | TRBV4-2 | CASSQARRTSGSYEQYF | TGTGCCAGCAGCCAAGCCCGAAGGACTAGCGGGTCCTACGAGCAGTACTTC
NA | TRBJ1-2 | many | TRBV4-1 | CASSQEWGITFYGYTF | TGCGCCAGCAGCCAAGAGTGGGGCATAACATTTTATGGCTACACCTTC
NA | TRBJ2-1 | many | TRBV28 | CASSVDSSYNEQFF | TGTGCCAGCAGCGTAGACAGCTCCTACAATGAGCAGTTCTTC
NA | TRBJ2-5 | NA | TRBV28 | CASSLSLGGGVETQYF | TGTGCCAGCAGTTTATCCCTCGGCGGTGGGGTAGAGACCCAGTACTTC
NA | TRBJ1-1 | many | TRBV11-2 | CASSLTTANTEAFF | TGTGCCAGCAGCTTAACGACCGCGAACACTGAAGCTTTCTTT
NA | TRBJ2-5 | few | TRBV6-5 | CASSYSRGKETQYF | TGTGCCAGCAGTTACTCTAGAGGGAAAGAGACCCAGTACTTC
NA | TRBJ2-2 | few | TRBV28 | CASTLRDQHTGELFF | TGTGCCAGCACCTTGAGGGACCAGCACACCGGGGAGCTGTTTTTT
NA | TRBJ2-7 | many | TRBV7-8 | CASIPGGGLYEQYF | TGTGCCAGCATCCCTGGGGGGGGGCTGTACGAGCAGTACTTC
NA | TRBJ2-1 | many | TRBV10-1 | CASSEAGEQFF | TGCGCCAGCAGTGAGGCCGGGGAGCAGTTCTTC
TRBD2 | TRBJ2-7 | many | TRBV27 | CASSFLEGGSYEQYF | TGTGCCAGCAGCTTCCTCGAGGGCGGGAGCTACGAGCAGTACTTC
TRBD1 | TRBJ2-6 | many | TRBV10-3 | CAIRGQGIPPGANVLTF | TGTGCCATCAGGGGACAGGGGATCCCGCCTGGGGCCAACGTCCTGACTTTC
NA | TRBJ1-2 | many | TRBV7-8 | CASRPTGRRLDYGYTF | TGTGCCAGCAGACCTACGGGCCGGCGGCTGGACTATGGCTACACCTTC
NA | TRBJ1-6 | few | TRBV7-9 | CASSPDGPRVAPLHF | TGTGCCAGCAGCCCGGACGGACCTAGGGTGGCACCCCTCCACTTT
NA | TRBJ2-3 | NA | TRBV28 | CASSYHRRFTDTQYF | TGTGCCAGCAGTTACCACAGGAGATTCACAGATACGCAGTATTTT
NA | TRBJ1-1 | few | TRBV20-1 | CSARAVEGKWTVMNTEAFF | TGCAGTGCTAGAGCGGTGGAGGGGAAGTGGACCGTCATGAACACTGAAGCTTTCTTT
NA | TRBJ1-1 | many | TRBV28 | CASSSSGHGVLRAEAFF | TGTGCCAGCAGTTCCTCGGGACACGGAGTTTTAAGGGCTGAAGCTTTCTTT
NA | TRBJ1-5 | few | TRBV7-3 | CASSLKQGHQPQHF | TGTGCCAGCAGCTTAAAACAGGGCCATCAGCCCCAGCATTTT